These T cell receptor beta chains were read from a single sample in a study of brain T cells in children with intractable seizures. Sequencing was performed with immunoSEQ multiplex PCR; in TCRdb, only in-frame clones are kept and a portion is missing. Here the sample spans about 3,600 clones, about two thirds being singletons. This specimen was resected brain tissue, taken at surgery. Receptors originate from a girl aged 2 to 10 with Rasmussen encephalitis and intractable seizures. CDR3s include the opening cysteine and the closing phenylalanine or tryptophan. The order of the fields is V gene, clone size, J gene, D gene, CDR3 protein, CDR3 DNA. D genes are given only for firm matches. The size field is filled for only some rows; it gives once, few, many or a size class.

V gene: TRBV10-2
clone size: NA
J gene: TRBJ2-5
D gene: NA
CDR3 protein: CASSAVQETQYF
CDR3 DNA: TGCGCCAGCAGTGCGGTTCAAGAGACCCAGTACTTC

V gene: TRBV6-5
clone size: once
J gene: TRBJ1-2
D gene: NA
CDR3 protein: CASSYPGTYGYTF
CDR3 DNA: TGTGCCAGCAGTTACCCAGGGACTTATGGCTACACCTTC

V gene: TRBV27
clone size: NA
J gene: TRBJ2-2
D gene: NA
CDR3 protein: CASSPRPFTTNTGELFF
CDR3 DNA: TGTGCCAGCAGTCCCCGCCCGTTCACTACGAACACCGGGGAGCTGTTTTTT

V gene: TRBV6-1
clone size: NA
J gene: TRBJ2-7
D gene: NA
CDR3 protein: CASSEYRSYEQYF
CDR3 DNA: TGTGCCAGCAGTGAATACCGATCCTACGAGCAGTACTTC

V gene: TRBV5-1
clone size: NA
J gene: TRBJ1-2
D gene: TRBD1
CDR3 protein: CASSLGQGANYGYTF
CDR3 DNA: TGCGCCAGCAGCTTGGGTCAGGGGGCTAACTATGGCTACACCTTC

V gene: TRBV4-1
clone size: few
J gene: TRBJ2-2
D gene: NA
CDR3 protein: CASSHVGDGELFF
CDR3 DNA: TGCGCCAGCAGCCACGTGGGGGACGGGGAGCTGTTTTTT

V gene: TRBV2
clone size: NA
J gene: TRBJ1-6
D gene: TRBD1
CDR3 protein: CASTTGTGSNSPLHF
CDR3 DNA: TGTGCCAGCACCACCGGGACAGGGAGCAATTCACCCCTCCACTTT

V gene: TRBV5-4
clone size: NA
J gene: TRBJ1-1
D gene: TRBD1
CDR3 protein: CASSLAGGGTEAFF
CDR3 DNA: TGTGCCAGCAGCTTGGCAGGGGGCGGCACTGAAGCTTTCTTT

V gene: TRBV30
clone size: NA
J gene: TRBJ1-2
D gene: TRBD1
CDR3 protein: CAWRGQEHYGYTF
CDR3 DNA: TGTGCCTGGAGGGGACAGGAACACTATGGCTACACCTTC

V gene: TRBV6-5
clone size: NA
J gene: TRBJ2-1
D gene: NA
CDR3 protein: CASTPLLGYNEQFF
CDR3 DNA: TGTGCCAGCACCCCATTGTTAGGTTACAATGAGCAGTTCTTC

V gene: TRBV5-1
clone size: NA
J gene: TRBJ2-7
D gene: TRBD2
CDR3 protein: CASSLGLAGRHEQYF
CDR3 DNA: TGCGCCAGCAGCTTAGGTTTAGCGGGACGCCACGAGCAGTACTTC

V gene: TRBV18
clone size: large
J gene: TRBJ2-2
D gene: NA
CDR3 protein: CASSPGTGELFF
CDR3 DNA: TGTGCCAGCTCACCAGGGACCGGGGAGCTGTTTTTT

V gene: TRBV5-6
clone size: NA
J gene: TRBJ2-7
D gene: NA
CDR3 protein: CASSLGGSIGPYEQYF
CDR3 DNA: TGTGCCAGCAGCTTGGGGGGTTCAATCGGCCCCTACGAGCAGTACTTC

V gene: TRBV30
clone size: NA
J gene: TRBJ2-7
D gene: TRBD1
CDR3 protein: CAWSVGTGPLGEYF
CDR3 DNA: TGTGCCTGGAGTGTAGGGACAGGACCTCTAGGGGAGTACTTC

V gene: TRBV11-1
clone size: NA
J gene: TRBJ1-1
D gene: NA
CDR3 protein: CASSRTPFMNTEAFF
CDR3 DNA: TGTGCCAGCAGCCGAACACCATTCATGAACACTGAAGCTTTCTTT

V gene: TRBV7-2
clone size: NA
J gene: TRBJ1-2
D gene: NA
CDR3 protein: CASSLDLGLGGYTF
CDR3 DNA: TGTGCCAGCAGCTTAGACTTGGGGCTTGGGGGCTACACCTTC

V gene: TRBV30
clone size: NA
J gene: TRBJ2-7
D gene: TRBD2
CDR3 protein: CAWSRGTSGFYEQYF
CDR3 DNA: TGTGCCTGGAGTCGGGGGACTAGCGGATTTTACGAGCAGTACTTC

V gene: TRBV15
clone size: NA
J gene: TRBJ1-5
D gene: TRBD1
CDR3 protein: CATSRAGQGTSQPQHF
CDR3 DNA: TGTGCCACCAGCAGAGCCGGACAGGGGACATCTCAGCCCCAGCATTTT

V gene: TRBV27
clone size: NA
J gene: TRBJ2-2
D gene: TRBD1
CDR3 protein: CASRPTGLGGELFF
CDR3 DNA: TGTGCCAGCAGACCGACAGGGTTGGGCGGGGAGCTGTTTTTT

V gene: TRBV6-5
clone size: NA
J gene: TRBJ1-1
D gene: TRBD1
CDR3 protein: CASRPGGYTEAFF
CDR3 DNA: TGTGCCAGCCGTCCAGGGGGGTACACTGAAGCTTTCTTT

V gene: TRBV7-9
clone size: large
J gene: TRBJ2-7
D gene: NA
CDR3 protein: CASSTLTGFYEQYF
CDR3 DNA: TGTGCCAGCAGCACGTTAACAGGGTTCTACGAGCAGTACTTC

V gene: TRBV27
clone size: NA
J gene: TRBJ2-1
D gene: TRBD2
CDR3 protein: CASSPGTSGYNEQFF
CDR3 DNA: TGTGCCAGCAGTCCAGGGACTAGCGGTTACAATGAGCAGTTCTTC

V gene: TRBV11-2
clone size: NA
J gene: TRBJ1-2
D gene: NA
CDR3 protein: CASSFGQGGYTF
CDR3 DNA: TGTGCCAGCAGCTTCGGGCAGGGTGGTTACACCTTC

V gene: TRBV19
clone size: NA
J gene: TRBJ2-7
D gene: NA
CDR3 protein: CASGQHYEQYF
CDR3 DNA: TGTGCCAGTGGACAGCACTACGAGCAGTACTTC

V gene: TRBV7-2
clone size: NA
J gene: TRBJ1-1
D gene: NA
CDR3 protein: CASSPVGGHTEAFF
CDR3 DNA: TGTGCCAGCAGCCCAGTGGGGGGTCACACTGAAGCTTTCTTT